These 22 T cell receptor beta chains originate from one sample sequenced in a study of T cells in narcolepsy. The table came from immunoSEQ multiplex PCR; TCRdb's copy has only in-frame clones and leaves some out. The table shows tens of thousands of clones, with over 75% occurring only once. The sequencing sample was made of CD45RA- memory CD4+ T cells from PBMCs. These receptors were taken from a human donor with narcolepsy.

Here the CDR3 reads CASGGQYTEAFF. CDR3 sequence (DNA): TGTGCCAGCGGGGGACAGTACACTGAAGCTTTCTTT. The chain uses TRBV6-1 and TRBJ1-1; TRBD1 agrees at 7 bases. The CDR3 totals 12 residues. Germline-derived CDR1 and CDR2 are MNHNS and SASEGT. Trimming cost V 8 bases and J 3 bases; bases outside gene matches: 3.

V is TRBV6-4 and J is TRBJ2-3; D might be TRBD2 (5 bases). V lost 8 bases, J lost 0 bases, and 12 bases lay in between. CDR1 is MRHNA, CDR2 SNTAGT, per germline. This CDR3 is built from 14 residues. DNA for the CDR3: TGTGCCAGCCGGACTCACCCTAGCACAGATACGCAGTATTTT. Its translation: CASRTHPSTDTQYF.

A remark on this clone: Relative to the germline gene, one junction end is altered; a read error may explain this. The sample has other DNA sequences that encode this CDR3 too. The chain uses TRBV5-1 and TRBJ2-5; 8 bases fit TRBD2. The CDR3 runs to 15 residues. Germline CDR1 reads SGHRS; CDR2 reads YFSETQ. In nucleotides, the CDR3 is TGTGCCAGCAGCCTGGGACTAGTCATTCAAGAGACCCAGTACTTC. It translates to CASSLGLVIQETQYF.

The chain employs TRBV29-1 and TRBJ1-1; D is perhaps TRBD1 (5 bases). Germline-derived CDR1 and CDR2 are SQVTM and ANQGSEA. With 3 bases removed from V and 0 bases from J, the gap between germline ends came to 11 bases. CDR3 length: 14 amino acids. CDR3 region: CSVDSQGLNTEAFF. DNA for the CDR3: TGCAGCGTTGATAGTCAGGGTTTGAACACTGAAGCTTTCTTT.

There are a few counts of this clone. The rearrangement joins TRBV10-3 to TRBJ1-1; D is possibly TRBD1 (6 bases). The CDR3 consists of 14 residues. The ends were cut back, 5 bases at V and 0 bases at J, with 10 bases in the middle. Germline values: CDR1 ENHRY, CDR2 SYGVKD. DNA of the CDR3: TGTGCCATCAGTACAGGGTCCATGAACACTGAAGCTTTCTTT. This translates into CAISTGSMNTEAFF.

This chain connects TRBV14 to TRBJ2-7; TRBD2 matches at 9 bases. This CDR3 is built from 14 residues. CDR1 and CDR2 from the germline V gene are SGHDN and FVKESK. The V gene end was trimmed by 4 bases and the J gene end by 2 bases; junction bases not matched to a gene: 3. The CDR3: CASSRAGGPYEQYF. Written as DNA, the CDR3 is TGTGCCAGCAGCCGGGCGGGGGGGCCCTACGAGCAGTACTTC.

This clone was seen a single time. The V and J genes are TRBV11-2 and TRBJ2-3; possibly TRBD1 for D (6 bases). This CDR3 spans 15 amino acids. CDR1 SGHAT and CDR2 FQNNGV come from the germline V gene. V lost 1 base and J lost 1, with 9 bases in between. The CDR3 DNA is TGTGCCAGCAGCTTAGTGGCAGGGGGCACAGATACGCAGTATTTT. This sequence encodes CASSLVAGGTDTQYF.

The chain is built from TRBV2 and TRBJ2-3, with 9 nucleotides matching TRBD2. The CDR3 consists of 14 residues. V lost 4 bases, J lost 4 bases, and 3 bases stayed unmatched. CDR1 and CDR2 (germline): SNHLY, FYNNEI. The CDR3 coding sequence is TGTGCCAGCAGTGCAGGACTAGCGCCAGATACGCAGTATTTT. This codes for CASSAGLAPDTQYF.

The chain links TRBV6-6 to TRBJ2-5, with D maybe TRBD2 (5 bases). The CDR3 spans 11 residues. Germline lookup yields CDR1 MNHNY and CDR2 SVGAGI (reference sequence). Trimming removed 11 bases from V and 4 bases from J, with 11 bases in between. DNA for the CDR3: TGTGCCGGGAGACTGGGAGAGACCCAGTACTTC. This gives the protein CAGRLGETQYF.

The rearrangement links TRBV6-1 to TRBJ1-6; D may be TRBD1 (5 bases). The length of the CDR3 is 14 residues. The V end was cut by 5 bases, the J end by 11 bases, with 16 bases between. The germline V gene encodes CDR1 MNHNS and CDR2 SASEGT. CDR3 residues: CASSPFRGEAPLHF. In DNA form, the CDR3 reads TGTGCCAGCAGTCCTTTTCGGGGGGAGGCACCCCTCCACTTT.

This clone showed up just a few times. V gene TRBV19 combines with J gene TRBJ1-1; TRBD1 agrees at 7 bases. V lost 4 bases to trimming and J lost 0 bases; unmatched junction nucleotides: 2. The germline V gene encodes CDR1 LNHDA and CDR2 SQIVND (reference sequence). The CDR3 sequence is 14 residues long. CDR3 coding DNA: TGTGCCAGTAGTAACAGGGGTTTGAACACTGAAGCTTTCTTT. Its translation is CASSNRGLNTEAFF.

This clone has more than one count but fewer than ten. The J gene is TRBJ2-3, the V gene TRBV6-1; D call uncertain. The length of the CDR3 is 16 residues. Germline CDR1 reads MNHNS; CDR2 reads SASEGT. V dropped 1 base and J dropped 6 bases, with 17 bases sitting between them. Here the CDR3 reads CASSEVIRSSADTQYF. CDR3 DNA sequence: TGTGCCAGCAGTGAAGTGATTAGAAGTTCGGCGGATACGCAGTATTTT.

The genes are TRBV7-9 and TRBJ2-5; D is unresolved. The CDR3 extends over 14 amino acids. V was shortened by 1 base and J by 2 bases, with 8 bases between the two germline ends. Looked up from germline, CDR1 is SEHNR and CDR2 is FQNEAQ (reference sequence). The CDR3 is CASSLGGVQETQYF. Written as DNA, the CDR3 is TGTGCCAGCAGCTTAGGAGGCGTGCAAGAGACCCAGTACTTC.

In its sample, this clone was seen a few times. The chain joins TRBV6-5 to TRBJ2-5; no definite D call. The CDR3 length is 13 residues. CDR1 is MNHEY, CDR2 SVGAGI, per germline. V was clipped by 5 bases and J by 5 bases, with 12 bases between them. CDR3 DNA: TGTGCCAGCAGTGAAGCGCATAGGGAGACCCAGTACTTC. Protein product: CASSEAHRETQYF.

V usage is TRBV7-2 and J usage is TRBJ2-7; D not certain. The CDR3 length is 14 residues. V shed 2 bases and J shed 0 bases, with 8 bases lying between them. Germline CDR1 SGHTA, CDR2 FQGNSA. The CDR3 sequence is CASSLNPNSYEQYF. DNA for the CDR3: TGTGCCAGCAGCTTAAACCCCAACTCCTACGAGCAGTACTTC.

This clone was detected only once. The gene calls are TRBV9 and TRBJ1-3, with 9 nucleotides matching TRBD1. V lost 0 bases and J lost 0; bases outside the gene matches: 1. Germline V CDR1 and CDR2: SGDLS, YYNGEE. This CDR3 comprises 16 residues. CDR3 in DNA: TGTGCCAGCAGCGTAGGGGGACAGGGCTCTGGAAACACCATATATTTT. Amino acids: CASSVGGQGSGNTIYF.

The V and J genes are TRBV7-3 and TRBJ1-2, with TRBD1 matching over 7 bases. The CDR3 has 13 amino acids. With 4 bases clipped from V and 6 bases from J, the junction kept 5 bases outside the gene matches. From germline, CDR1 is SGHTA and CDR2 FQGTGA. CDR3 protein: CASSSSTGHGYTF. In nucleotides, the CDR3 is TGTGCCAGCAGCTCCTCGACAGGGCATGGCTACACCTTC. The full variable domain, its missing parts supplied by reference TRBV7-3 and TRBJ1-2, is GAGVSQTPSNKVTEKGKYVELRCDPISGHTALYWYRQSLGQGPEFLIYFQGTGAADDSGLPNDRFFAVRPEGSVSTLKIQRTERGDSAVYLCASSSSTGHGYTFGSGTRLTVV.

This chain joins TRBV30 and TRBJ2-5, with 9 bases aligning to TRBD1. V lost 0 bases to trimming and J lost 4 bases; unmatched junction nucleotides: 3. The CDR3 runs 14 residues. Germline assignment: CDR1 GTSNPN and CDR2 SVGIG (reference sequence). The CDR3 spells CAWSVLDRGETQYF. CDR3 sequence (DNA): TGTGCCTGGAGTGTACTGGACAGGGGAGAGACCCAGTACTTC. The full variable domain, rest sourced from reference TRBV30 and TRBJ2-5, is SQTIHQWPATLVQPVGSPLSLECTVEGTSNPNLYWYRQAAGRGLQLLFYSVGIGQISSEVPQNLSASRPQDRQFILSSKKLLLSDSGFYLCAWSVLDRGETQYFGPGTRLLVL.

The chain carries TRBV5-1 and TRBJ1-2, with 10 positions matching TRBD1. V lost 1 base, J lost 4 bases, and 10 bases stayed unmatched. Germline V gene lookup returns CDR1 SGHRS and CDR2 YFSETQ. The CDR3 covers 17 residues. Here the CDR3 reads CASSLTIRQGAGYGYTF. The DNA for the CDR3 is TGCGCCAGCAGCTTGACGATTCGACAGGGGGCGGGCTATGGCTACACCTTC.

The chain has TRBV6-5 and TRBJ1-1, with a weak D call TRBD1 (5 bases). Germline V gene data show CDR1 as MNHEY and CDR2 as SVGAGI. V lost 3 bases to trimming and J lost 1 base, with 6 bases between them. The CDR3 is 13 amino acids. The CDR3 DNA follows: TGTGCCAGCAGTTATACAGGGAACACTGAAGCTTTCTTT. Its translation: CASSYTGNTEAFF.

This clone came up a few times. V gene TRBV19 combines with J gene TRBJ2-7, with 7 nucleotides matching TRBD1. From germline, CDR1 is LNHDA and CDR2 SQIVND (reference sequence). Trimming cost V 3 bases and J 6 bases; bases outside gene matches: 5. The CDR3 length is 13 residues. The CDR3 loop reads CASSIRQGGEQYF. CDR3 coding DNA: TGTGCCAGTAGTATCCGACAGGGCGGCGAGCAGTACTTC.

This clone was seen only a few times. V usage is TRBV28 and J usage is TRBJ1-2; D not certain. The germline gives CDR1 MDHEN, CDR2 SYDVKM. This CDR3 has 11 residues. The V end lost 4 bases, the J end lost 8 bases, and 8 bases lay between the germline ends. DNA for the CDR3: TGTGCCAGCAGTTACGTTCAGGGCTACACCTTC. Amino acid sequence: CASSYVQGYTF.